The 15 T cell receptor beta chains in this list originate from one sample, sequenced in a study of Graves' ophthalmopathy and Graves' hyperthyroidism. The authors amplified TCR beta CDR3 regions, and they did so from RNA transcripts for repertoire sequencing. Second-round multiplex PCR came after first-round RT-PCR with HTBI primers. TCRdb reanalysed the multiplex PCR reads using MiXCR and keeps one entry per CDR3 protein. The repertoire holds approximately 500,000 distinct CDR3 sequences, with around an eighth as singletons. The sequenced sample consisted of blood. Receptors were obtained from a woman under 40 with Graves' ophthalmopathy.

This chain connects TRBV28 to TRBJ1-1, with D perhaps matching TRBD1 (6 bases). Per germline, CDR1 MDHEN and CDR2 SYDVKM. Trimming took 4 bases from V and 5 from J, leaving 14 bases between them. The CDR3 is made up of 14 amino acids. Here the CDR3 reads CASSSGQIGTEAFF. In nucleotides, the CDR3 is TGTGCCAGCAGTTCCGGACAGATCGGGACTGAAGCTTTCTTT.

At least ten counts were recorded for this clonotype. The rearrangement uses TRBV20-1 and TRBJ1-1, with a weak D call TRBD1 (5 bases). The CDR3 loop spans 14 amino acids. Looked up from germline, CDR1 is DFQATT and CDR2 is SNEGSKA (reference sequence). The V and J ends lost 0 bases and 2 bases respectively, with 10 bases between them. CDR3 nucleotide sequence: TGCAGTGCTAGAGATTGGACACCTAACACTGAAGCTTTCTTT. Its translation is CSARDWTPNTEAFF.

This clonotype came up a few times. The V gene is TRBV20-1, the J gene TRBJ1-1; 7 positions agree with TRBD1. Germline trimming cut 3 bases from V and 3 bases from J; bases unmatched to any gene: 4. Germline CDR1 DFQATT, CDR2 SNEGSKA (reference sequence). CDR3 size: 13 residues. CDR3 bases: TGCAGTGCTAGCAGGGGGTCCTACACTGAAGCTTTCTTT. It yields the protein CSASRGSYTEAFF.

This clonotype was counted many times. The rearrangement uses TRBV7-2 and TRBJ2-5; 10 bases are shared with TRBD2. The CDR3 is made up of 13 amino acids. Germline values: CDR1 SGHTA, CDR2 FQGNSA. CDR3: CASGRRAQETQYF. The CDR3 coding sequence is TGTGCTAGCGGGAGGCGCGCCCAAGAGACCCAGTACTTC.

This clonotype was picked up many times. V is TRBV2 and J is TRBJ1-5; 7 positions match TRBD1. Germline V CDR1 and CDR2: SNHLY, FYNNEI. The CDR3 runs to 16 residues. Trimming at V came to 3 bases and at J to 0 bases, leaving 5 bases not matched to a gene. This CDR3 reads CASSEDRRYSNQPQHF. The CDR3 DNA is TGTGCCAGCAGTGAGGACAGGAGGTATAGCAATCAGCCCCAGCATTTT.

Many counts were recorded for this clonotype. The chain is built from TRBV28 and TRBJ2-7, with 7 nucleotides matching TRBD1. After removal of 3 bases from V and 4 bases from J, the junction contained 6 bases not matched to a gene. The CDR3 loop spans 14 amino acids. From germline, CDR1 is MDHEN and CDR2 SYDVKM. CDR3 DNA: TGTGCCAGCAGTTTCCCCAGGGGGTTTTACGAGCAGTACTTC. Its protein is CASSFPRGFYEQYF. Looking up the rest from reference TRBV28 and TRBJ2-7 gives the full variable domain: DVKVTQSSRYLVKRTGEKVFLECVQDMDHENMFWYRQDPGLGLRLIYFSYDVKMKEKGDIPEGYSVSREKKERFSLILESASTNQTSMYLCASSFPRGFYEQYFGPGTRLTVT.

This clonotype was recorded at least ten times. J is TRBJ1-1 and V is TRBV6-1, with 8 bases matching TRBD1. Germline V gene sequence: CDR1 MNHNS, CDR2 SASEGT. This CDR3 spans 14 amino acids. J gave up 3 bases and V 4 bases, and 4 bases lay outside the gene matches. CDR3 nucleotide sequence: TGTGCCAGCAGTGGGAACAGGGGGGACACTGAAGCTTTCTTT. This sequence encodes CASSGNRGDTEAFF.

This clonotype was counted a few times. The gene calls are TRBV7-9 and TRBJ1-1, with 7 bases identical to TRBD1. CDR1 and CDR2 (germline): SEHNR, FQNEAQ (reference sequence). J lost 6 bases, V lost 5 bases, and 9 bases had no gene match. This CDR3 spans 14 amino acids. The CDR3: CASSHRDSQPEAFF. CDR3 coding DNA: TGTGCCAGCAGCCACCGGGACAGCCAACCTGAAGCTTTCTTT.

This clonotype was detected many times. This chain links TRBV6-1 with TRBJ1-5; TRBD1 might be the D (6 bases). Germline values: CDR1 MNHNS, CDR2 SASEGT. The CDR3 has 13 amino acids. V was clipped by 6 bases and J by 8 bases, with 14 bases between them. This chain's CDR3 is CASRPTGKEPQHF. The CDR3 nucleotides read TGTGCCAGCAGGCCAACAGGGAAGGAGCCCCAGCATTTT.

The sample holds many counts of this clonotype. This chain joins TRBV6-1 and TRBJ2-7; 8 bases map to TRBD2. This CDR3 comprises 14 residues. The trim removed 4 bases at V and 3 bases at J, leaving 5 bases unmatched. The germline gives CDR1 MNHNS, CDR2 SASEGT. CDR3 in DNA: TGTGCCAGCAGTGTGAGCGGGGGCCACTACGAGCAGTACTTC. The encoded protein is CASSVSGGHYEQYF.

Ten or more counts support this clonotype. J is TRBJ1-2 and V is TRBV28; D is ambiguous. Germline V gene data show CDR1 as MDHEN and CDR2 as SYDVKM. Deletions cut 5 bases from V and 2 bases from J, with 9 bases between. The CDR3 covers 13 residues. The CDR3 loop is CASSAAANYGYTF. The CDR3 nucleotides read TGTGCCAGCAGTGCGGCGGCCAACTATGGCTACACCTTC.

This clonotype appeared a few times. A much larger clone sits a single nucleotide away, making a read error possible. The V and J genes are TRBV27 and TRBJ1-6, with D tentatively TRBD1 (5 bases). The CDR3 runs 18 residues. Germline values: CDR1 MNHEY, CDR2 SMNVEV (reference sequence). The CDR3 DNA reads TGTGCCGGCAGTTGGGGGATAACGACTGGGGGTGGTAATTCACCCCTCCACTTT. Translating it yields CAGSWGITTGGGNSPLHF.

A word on this clonotype: A much larger clone differs by one base, so this may be a read error. The V gene is TRBV20-1, the J gene TRBJ1-6; maybe TRBD1 (6 bases). Germline loops: CDR1 DFQATT, CDR2 SNEGSKA (reference sequence). V lost 3 bases and J 7 bases, leaving 13 bases between the germline ends. The CDR3 spans 14 residues. For the CDR3, the DNA is TGCAGTGCTAGGGAGGACAGAGTAAATTCACCCCTCCACTTT. Its translation is CSAREDRVNSPLHF.

In this sample, this clonotype turned up many times. The chain links TRBV2 to TRBJ1-5; no reliable D call. V lost 7 bases to trimming and J lost 4 bases, with 14 bases between them. CDR1 SNHLY and CDR2 FYNNEI come from the germline V gene. The CDR3 loop spans 14 amino acids. The CDR3 DNA sequence: TGTGCCAGCATGGGCAGGCAAAGAAATCAGCCCCAGCATTTT. Protein product: CASMGRQRNQPQHF. The full variable domain, in which reference TRBV2 and TRBJ1-5 provide the parts outside the CDR3, is EPEVTQTPSHQVTQMGQEVILRCVPISNHLYFYWYRQILGQKVEFLVSFYNNEISEKSEIFDDQFSVERPDGSNFTLKIRSTKLEDSAMYFCASMGRQRNQPQHFGDGTRLSIL.

This clonotype has ten or more counts. The rearrangement links TRBV6-5 to TRBJ1-1, with a weak D call TRBD1 (6 bases). The germline V gene encodes CDR1 MNHEY and CDR2 SVGAGI. V gave up 1 base and J gave up 7 bases, with 13 bases separating them. This CDR3 has 14 residues. The CDR3 DNA sequence: TGTGCCAGCAGTTACTTGAAGTGGGGGCTTGAAGCTTTCTTT. It codes for CASSYLKWGLEAFF.